Listed here is a single T cell receptor beta chain. Its specificity is unknown. This sample stems from a study of radiotherapy plus CTLA-4 blockade in lung cancer. The ends lost 6 bases at V and 6 bases at J; junction bases unmatched: 10. From germline, CDR1 is LNHDA and CDR2 SQIVND (reference sequence). This CDR3 is built from 14 residues. Produced via immunoSEQ multiplex PCR; TCRdb's table is partial and in-frame only. This table holds 90,000 or so clones, around 83% found once. Points from the study as a whole: Interferon-beta and early blood T cell clone dynamics reportedly predicted response best.

The specimen comprised peripheral blood, sampled from a patient treated with radiotherapy plus ipilimumab. This receptor was obtained from a human donor with non-small cell lung cancer who had stable disease on radiotherapy plus ipilimumab. The J gene is TRBJ1-1, the V gene TRBV19; the match to TRBD1 covers 7 bases. This chain's CDR3 is CASSADRVSAEAFF. The DNA for the CDR3 is TGTGCCAGTAGCGCAGACAGGGTGAGTGCTGAAGCTTTCTTT.